These 14 T cell receptor beta chains originate from one sample sequenced in a study of T-cell memory formation after mild COVID-19. A single record per CDR3 protein comes from TCRdb applying MiXCR to the 5' RACE reads. Among approximately 490,000 distinct CDR3 sequences listed, around 20% were seen once. Sequencing used PBMCs or a T cell subset sorted from them (not recorded which). These receptors were obtained from an adult woman who had mild COVID-19 (a few samples of this study predate the infection). Cell type and time point are not known.

The chain is built from TRBV6-6 and TRBJ1-4, with 9 bases matching TRBD1. The CDR3 loop spans 15 amino acids. V shed 6 bases and J 4 bases; nucleotides not matched to a gene: 6. CDR1 is MNHNY, CDR2 SVGAGI, per germline (reference sequence). The CDR3 sequence: CASRGTGINNEKLFF. For the CDR3, the DNA is TGTGCCAGCAGGGGGACAGGGATCAATAATGAAAAACTGTTTTTT.

The sample holds a few counts of this clonotype. Germline and junction disagree at one end, which may indicate a read error. CDR3 region: CASTQLIGGINEQYF. The CDR3 DNA reads TGCGCCAGCACCCAACTTATCGGGGGCATAAACGAGCAGTACTTC. The chain is built from TRBV4-1 and TRBJ2-7; D may match TRBD1 or TRBD2 (6 bases each). Germline CDR1 MGHRA, CDR2 YSYEKL. The CDR3 spans 15 residues.

The chain joins TRBV5-1 to TRBJ2-7, with 12 bases fitting TRBD1. The germline gives CDR1 SGHRS, CDR2 YFSETQ. This CDR3 has 15 residues. V trimming: 4 bases; J trimming: 2 bases; junction bases outside the gene matches: 4. CDR3 amino acids: CASSKGTGGPYEQYF. The CDR3 region has the DNA TGCGCCAGCAGCAAAGGGACAGGGGGCCCCTACGAGCAGTACTTC.

In this sample, this clonotype turned up many times. The rearrangement links TRBV4-1 to TRBJ2-1, with D possibly called TRBD1 or TRBD2 (5 bases each). The length of the CDR3 is 14 residues. Trimming removed 3 bases from V and 3 bases from J, with 9 bases in between. CDR1 is MGHRA and CDR2 is YSYEKL in the germline V gene. The CDR3 bases are TGCGCCAGCAGCCAGGCAGGGAGCTACAATGAGCAGTTCTTC. Translated: CASSQAGSYNEQFF.

J is TRBJ1-1 and V is TRBV5-5, with 9 bases identical to TRBD1. The ends lost 0 bases at V and 3 bases at J; junction bases unmatched: 15. CDR1 SGHKS and CDR2 YYEKEE come from the germline V gene (reference sequence). CDR3 size: 19 residues. CDR3 nucleotides: TGTGCCAGCAGCTTGGAAGGGTACAGGGGGCGCAGGGGGGACACTGAAGCTTTCTTT. Translation gives CASSLEGYRGRRGDTEAFF.

This clonotype has more than one count but fewer than ten. The rearrangement uses TRBV2 and TRBJ1-1; D may be TRBD1 (6 bases). V shed 3 bases and J shed 1 base, with 12 bases lying between them. The length of the CDR3 is 15 residues. In germline, CDR1 is SNHLY, CDR2 FYNNEI. CDR3 sequence reads: CASSERDNWNTEAFF. The CDR3, as DNA: TGTGCCAGCAGTGAGAGGGACAACTGGAACACTGAAGCTTTCTTT.

The chain joins TRBV7-2 to TRBJ1-5; no definite D call. V shed 4 bases and J shed 7 bases, with 14 bases lying between them. CDR1 and CDR2 from the germline V gene are SGHTA and FQGNSA. The CDR3 extends over 14 amino acids. The CDR3 spells CASSYQNSDQPQHF. CDR3 DNA sequence: TGTGCCAGCAGCTATCAAAACTCGGACCAGCCCCAGCATTTT.

There are a few counts of this clonotype. The V call is TRBV5-6, the J call TRBJ1-1; D may be TRBD1 (5 bases). V lost 0 bases and J lost 4, with 10 bases in between. The CDR3 spans 14 residues. CDR1 and CDR2 from the germline V gene are SGHDT and YYEEEE. The CDR3 DNA reads as TGTGCCAGCAGCTTGGAGCGGGGGGGCACTGAAGCTTTCTTT. Amino acid sequence: CASSLERGGTEAFF.

This clonotype was detected a few times. This chain connects TRBV29-1 to TRBJ2-2, with D unclear. Looked up from germline, CDR1 is SQVTM and CDR2 is ANQGSEA. V was shortened by 7 bases and J by 3 bases, with 9 bases between the two germline ends. The CDR3 has 12 residues. The CDR3 nucleotides are TGCAGCGCCCTGGGTGACACCGGGGAGCTGTTTTTT. Its protein is CSALGDTGELFF.

This clonotype appeared a few times. J is TRBJ2-7 and V is TRBV5-6; no reliable D call. V dropped 0 bases and J dropped 0 bases, with 13 bases sitting between them. Germline V lookup: CDR1 SGHDT, CDR2 YYEEEE. This CDR3 region has 16 residues. The CDR3 nucleotides are TGTGCCAGCAGCTTGGCGGGCAGGAAAAGCTCCTACGAGCAGTACTTC. Translation gives CASSLAGRKSSYEQYF.

Only a few counts were recorded for this clonotype. The chain has TRBV3-1 and TRBJ2-1; 9 nucleotides agree with TRBD1. V lost 6 bases to trimming and J lost 9 bases; unmatched junction nucleotides: 9. This CDR3 is 14 amino acids long. Germline V CDR1 and CDR2: LGHDT, YNNKEL (reference sequence). The CDR3 spells CASRYGTGPTEQFF. The CDR3 DNA reads TGTGCCAGCAGGTACGGGACAGGGCCTACTGAGCAGTTCTTC.

This clonotype appeared a few times. The chain employs TRBV18 and TRBJ2-4; D possibly uses TRBD1 or TRBD2 (5 bases each). The CDR3 consists of 16 residues. Germline loops: CDR1 KGHSH, CDR2 LQKENI. The V gene lost 3 bases and the J gene lost 3 bases, with 15 bases spanning the gap. The CDR3, as DNA: TGTGCCAGCTCACCCATAACGGGAAGGGGCAAAAACATTCAGTACTTC. Translation gives CASSPITGRGKNIQYF.

This clonotype was recorded a few times. This sequence joins TRBV5-5 and TRBJ2-7; unclear D gene. Trimming pared 0 bases from V and 2 bases from J, leaving 9 bases between. Germline CDR1 and CDR2: SGHKS and YYEKEE (reference sequence). The CDR3 spans 14 residues. CDR3 nucleotides: TGTGCCAGCAGCTTGGGTTTTGGGGCCTACGAGCAGTACTTC. Translation gives CASSLGFGAYEQYF.

This clonotype has more than one count but fewer than ten. The chain employs TRBV3-1 and TRBJ2-2; D is unclear. The ends were cut back, 0 bases at V and 9 bases at J, with 11 bases in the middle. CDR1 LGHDT and CDR2 YNNKEL come from the germline V gene (reference sequence). This CDR3 comprises 14 residues. The CDR3 sequence is CASSQDPSGRELFF. The CDR3 DNA sequence: TGTGCCAGCAGCCAAGACCCGTCCGGCAGGGAGCTGTTTTTT. The complete variable domain, with remaining parts taken from reference TRBV3-1 and TRBJ2-2, reads DTAVSQTPKYLVTQMGNDKSIKCEQNLGHDTMYWYKQDSKKFLKIMFSYNNKELIINETVPNRFSPKSPDKAHLNLHINSLELGDSAVYFCASSQDPSGRELFFGEGSRLTVL.